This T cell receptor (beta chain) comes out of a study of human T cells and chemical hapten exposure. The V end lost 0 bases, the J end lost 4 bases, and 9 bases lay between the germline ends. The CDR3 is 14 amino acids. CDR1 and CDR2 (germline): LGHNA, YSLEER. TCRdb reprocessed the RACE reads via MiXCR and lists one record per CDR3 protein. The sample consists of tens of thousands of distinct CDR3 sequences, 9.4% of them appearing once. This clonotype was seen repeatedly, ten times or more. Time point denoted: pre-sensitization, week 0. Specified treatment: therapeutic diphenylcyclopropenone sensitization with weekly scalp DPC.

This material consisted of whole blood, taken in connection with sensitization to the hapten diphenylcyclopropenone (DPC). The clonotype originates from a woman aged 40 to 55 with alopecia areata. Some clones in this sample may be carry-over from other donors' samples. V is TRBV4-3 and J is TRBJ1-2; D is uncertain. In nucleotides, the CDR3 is TGCGCCAGCAGCCAAGATAGATCGGGCTATGGCTACACCTTC. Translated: CASSQDRSGYGYTF.